The entry that follows covers one T cell receptor beta chain sequence. Produced via immunoSEQ multiplex PCR; TCRdb's table is partial and in-frame only. The sample has roughly 200,000 clones, over 75% seen once. This specimen belongs to a study of blood T cell repertoires in COVID-19. Germline loops: CDR1 MNHEY, CDR2 SMNVEV (reference sequence). The V and J ends lost 7 bases and 0 bases respectively, with 13 bases between them. The CDR3 runs 15 residues. The sequencing sample was made of peripheral blood. This TCR was sampled from an elderly man with acute or convalescent COVID-19. V gene TRBV27 combines with J gene TRBJ2-1; D perhaps matches TRBD2 (5 bases). The CDR3 nucleotides are TGTGCCAGCATCCCTCTGGGGAGCTCCTACAATGAGCAGTTCTTC. Amino acids: CASIPLGSSYNEQFF.